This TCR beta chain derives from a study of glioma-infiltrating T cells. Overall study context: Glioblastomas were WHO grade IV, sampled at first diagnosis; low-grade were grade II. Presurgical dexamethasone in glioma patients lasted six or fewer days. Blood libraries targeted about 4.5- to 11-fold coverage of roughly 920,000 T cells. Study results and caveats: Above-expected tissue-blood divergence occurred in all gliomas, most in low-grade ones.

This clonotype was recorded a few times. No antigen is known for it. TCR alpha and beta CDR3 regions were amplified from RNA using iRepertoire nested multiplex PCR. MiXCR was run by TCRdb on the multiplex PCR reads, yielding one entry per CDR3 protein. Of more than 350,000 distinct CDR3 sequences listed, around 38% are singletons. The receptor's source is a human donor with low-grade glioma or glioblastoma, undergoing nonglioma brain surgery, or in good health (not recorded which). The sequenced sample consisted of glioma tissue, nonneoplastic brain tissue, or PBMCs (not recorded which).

The chain's CDR3 is CSAPHSIGQLNQPQHF. In nucleotides, the CDR3 is TGCAGTGCTCCGCATTCTATCGGACAGCTTAATCAGCCCCAGCATTTT. The chain combines TRBV20-1 with TRBJ1-5; possible D gene TRBD1, 6 bases. Trimming pared 5 bases from V and 4 bases from J, leaving 21 bases between. This CDR3 region has 16 residues. Germline CDR1 and CDR2: DFQATT and SNEGSKA (reference sequence).